This T cell receptor beta chain was sequenced in a study of blood T cells in healthy people across ages. Study findings and constraints: The study regarded diversity estimates from one million T cells as underestimates.

With 0 bases removed from V and 0 bases from J, the gap between germline ends came to 12 bases. The germline V gene encodes CDR1 LNHNV and CDR2 YYDKDF (reference sequence). CDR3 length: 17 residues. For every donor, a draw yielded roughly 9.3 milliliters of peripheral blood. A remark on this clonotype: Its antigen is undetermined.

With a J-beta primer mix and a sample-barcoded 5' primer, a second PCR ran roughly 6 to 11 cycles. Every cDNA molecule bore a tag from a template-switch adaptor containing 12 random nucleotides. Every sample gave at least 3 million paired-end reads containing CDR3. A single record per CDR3 protein comes from TCRdb applying MiXCR to the 5' RACE reads. The table shows some 290,000 distinct CDR3 sequences, with 25% to 30% occurring only once. The sample consisted of blood. V is TRBV15 and J is TRBJ2-4, with unresolved D. The source of this sequence is a woman between 70 and 85 years old in good health. The CDR3 region is CATSRDLGSLAKNIQYF. The CDR3 DNA follows: TGTGCCACCAGCAGAGATCTGGGTAGCCTAGCCAAAAACATTCAGTACTTC.